This T cell receptor (beta chain) comes out of a study of beta chain features in type 1 diabetes. This clone showed up just a few times. Its antigen is unknown. What was sequenced were expressed TCRB transcripts, since all of the isolated RNA had been reverse transcribed. TCRdb's copy holds only in-frame clones and misses some; the assay was immunoSEQ multiplex PCR. The sample consists of some 640,000 clones, over 12% of them appearing once. The CDR3 runs 15 residues. V was cut by 5 bases and J by 4 bases, with 16 bases left in between. Germline V gene lookup returns CDR1 SNHLY and CDR2 FYNNEI. Findings and limits, study-wide: Healthy donors had naive, central memory and Treg TCRB repertoires that appeared less similar than those seen among patients. Insertions at VDJ junctions were less frequent in type 1 diabetes patients. These patients also deleted more nucleotides at the same junctions. Significant though moderate, a shortening of TCRB CDR3s appeared in all four CD4+ subsets of Type 1 diabetes patients.

Cell sorting via CD45RO/CCR7/CD25/CD127/CD95/CD27 was performed to obtain CD4+ naive, central memory, regulatory and stem cell-like memory cells. Sorted populations were all over 95% pure. This sequence joins TRBV2 and TRBJ2-3; tentatively, D is TRBD1 (6 bases). The sequencing input was naive CD4+ T cells from blood. The sequence was obtained from a man between 18 and 29 years old with type 1 diabetes. The CDR3 DNA follows: TGTGCCAGCAGTCCCGGGACACTGGCTGCAGATACGCAGTATTTT. The encoded protein is CASSPGTLAADTQYF.